This is a list of T cell receptor beta chains from one sample in a study of shared clonotypes between healthy human individuals. The method was immunoSEQ multiplex PCR; TCRdb's version includes in-frame clones alone and lacks a portion of them. The data show roughly 760,000 clones, 74% seen once. Sequences were obtained from memory CD4+ T cells sorted from blood. The source of these receptors is a woman in her 30s in good health. Each CDR3 is given with its conserved first and last residue. Each record gives: CDR3 protein, CDR3 DNA, J gene, V gene, D gene, clone size. The D gene is left open where the match is weak. Some rows have no size entry. The others give once, few or many, or a class for an expanded clone.

CDR3: CASSLRGRSDTQYF; DNA: TGTGCCAGTAGTCTGCGCGGGAGAAGCGATACGCAGTATTTT; J: TRBJ2-3; V: TRBV19; D: TRBD2; size: once
CDR3: CASSSTRGYTF; DNA: TGTGCCAGCAGTTCGACACGTGGCTACACCTTC; J: TRBJ1-2; V: TRBV6-5; D: NA; size: many
CDR3: CASTRRGNQETQYF; DNA: TGTGCCAGTACCCGACGGGGTAACCAAGAGACCCAGTACTTC; J: TRBJ2-5; V: TRBV19; D: NA; size: NA
CDR3: CASSLGLGSGSEAFF; DNA: TGCGCCAGCAGCTTGGGTCTGGGGTCGGGGAGTGAAGCTTTCTTT; J: TRBJ1-1; V: TRBV5-1; D: NA; size: NA
CDR3: CAWIAGGNEAFF; DNA: TGTGCCTGGATAGCCGGGGGTAATGAAGCTTTCTTT; J: TRBJ1-1; V: TRBV30; D: NA; size: NA
CDR3: CASSGPSASGTEQFF; DNA: TGTGCCAGCAGCGGGCCCTCGGCTAGCGGGACGGAGCAGTTCTTC; J: TRBJ2-1; V: TRBV9; D: TRBD2; size: NA
CDR3: CASTPSGRYEQYF; DNA: TGTGCCAGCACCCCTAGCGGGAGGTACGAGCAGTACTTC; J: TRBJ2-7; V: TRBV25-1; D: TRBD2; size: NA
CDR3: CASSLFGRTYEQYF; DNA: TGTGCCAGCAGTTTGTTTGGGAGAACCTACGAGCAGTACTTC; J: TRBJ2-7; V: TRBV28; D: NA; size: few
CDR3: CASSLASYEKLFF; DNA: TGTGCCAGCAGCTTAGCCAGTTATGAAAAACTGTTTTTT; J: TRBJ1-4; V: TRBV11-2; D: NA; size: NA
CDR3: CASNLAGGVVETQYF; DNA: TGTGCCAGCAACCTAGCGGGAGGGGTGGTAGAGACCCAGTACTTC; J: TRBJ2-5; V: TRBV27; D: TRBD2; size: once
CDR3: CASSLVVTSGRRGDTQYF; DNA: TGTGCCAGCAGCTTAGTTGTAACTAGCGGACGCCGAGGAGATACGCAGTATTTT; J: TRBJ2-3; V: TRBV11-2; D: TRBD2; size: NA
CDR3: CASSPRTGNYGYTF; DNA: TGTGCCAGCAGCCCCCGGACGGGTAACTATGGCTACACCTTC; J: TRBJ1-2; V: TRBV7-2; D: NA; size: NA
CDR3: CASSLGGTGVLETQYF; DNA: TGTGCCAGCAGCTTAGGAGGGACAGGGGTTTTGGAGACCCAGTACTTC; J: TRBJ2-5; V: TRBV11-2; D: TRBD1; size: NA
CDR3: CASRLGGGTGQPQHF; DNA: TGTGCCAGTCGCCTGGGTGGGGGGACTGGGCAGCCCCAGCATTTT; J: TRBJ1-5; V: TRBV19; D: NA; size: NA
CDR3: CASSGQGNGEAFF; DNA: TGCGCCAGCAGTGGCCAGGGGAATGGTGAAGCTTTCTTT; J: TRBJ1-1; V: TRBV10-1; D: NA; size: NA
CDR3: CASSLAVYSYNEQFF; DNA: TGTGCCAGCAGCTTAGCGGTTTACAGCTACAATGAGCAGTTCTTC; J: TRBJ2-1; V: TRBV7-2; D: NA; size: few
CDR3: CASSRSSRFYNEQFF; DNA: TGTGCCAGCAGCCGATCGAGCAGATTTTACAATGAGCAGTTCTTC; J: TRBJ2-1; V: TRBV5-6; D: NA; size: NA
CDR3: CATSTGTVFNEQFF; DNA: TGCGCCACCTCAACCGGGACAGTATTCAATGAGCAGTTCTTC; J: TRBJ2-1; V: TRBV10-1; D: TRBD1; size: many
CDR3: CASSASLLASDTQYF; DNA: TGTGCCAGCAGCGCCAGTTTACTAGCTTCAGATACGCAGTATTTT; J: TRBJ2-3; V: TRBV9; D: NA; size: NA
CDR3: CASSTGLAGGGTGELFF; DNA: TGTGCCAGTAGCACGGGACTAGCGGGAGGTGGTACCGGGGAGCTGTTTTTT; J: TRBJ2-2; V: TRBV19; D: TRBD2; size: NA
CDR3: CASSTGTGVNEQYF; DNA: TGTGCCAGTAGTACCGGGACAGGGGTCAACGAGCAGTACTTC; J: TRBJ2-7; V: TRBV19; D: TRBD1; size: NA
CDR3: CASSLSGSGGYTDTQYF; DNA: TGCGCCAGCAGCTTAAGTGGGAGTGGAGGTTACACAGATACGCAGTATTTT; J: TRBJ2-3; V: TRBV5-1; D: NA; size: NA
CDR3: CASSPARINYGYTF; DNA: TGTGCCAGCAGTCCGGCACGTATTAACTATGGCTACACCTTC; J: TRBJ1-2; V: TRBV28; D: NA; size: NA
CDR3: CASGDAGLALRRTGELFF; DNA: TGTGCCAGTGGAGACGCGGGACTAGCTTTGCGCCGCACCGGGGAGCTGTTTTTT; J: TRBJ2-2; V: TRBV28; D: TRBD2; size: NA
CDR3: CATSRNRGKETQYF; DNA: TGTGCCACCAGCAGAAACAGGGGTAAAGAGACCCAGTACTTC; J: TRBJ2-5; V: TRBV15; D: TRBD1; size: NA
CDR3: CASSLEAGRTDTQYF; DNA: TGTGCCAGCAGCTTAGAAGCGGGTCGTACAGATACGCAGTATTTT; J: TRBJ2-3; V: TRBV7-2; D: NA; size: NA
CDR3: CASSRSGPAYEQYF; DNA: TGTGCCAGCAGTCGTAGCGGGCCAGCCTACGAGCAGTACTTC; J: TRBJ2-7; V: TRBV5-4; D: TRBD2; size: once
CDR3: CASSNRGNQPQHF; DNA: TGTGCCAGCAGCAATAGGGGCAATCAGCCCCAGCATTTT; J: TRBJ1-5; V: TRBV27; D: NA; size: NA
CDR3: CASTGTGSYEQYF; DNA: TGCGCCAGCACCGGGACAGGGTCCTACGAGCAGTACTTC; J: TRBJ2-7; V: TRBV10-2; D: TRBD1; size: NA
CDR3: CAWSGFVGGDHNEQFF; DNA: TGTGCCTGGAGTGGATTTGTAGGGGGAGATCACAATGAGCAGTTCTTC; J: TRBJ2-1; V: TRBV30; D: NA; size: NA
CDR3: CASSLTAYNTGELFF; DNA: TGTGCCAGCAGCTTAACAGCGTATAACACCGGGGAGCTGTTTTTT; J: TRBJ2-2; V: TRBV7-2; D: NA; size: NA
CDR3: CASSVTSGTDTQYF; DNA: TGTGCCAGCAGCGTGACTAGCGGCACAGATACGCAGTATTTT; J: TRBJ2-3; V: TRBV9; D: TRBD2; size: NA
CDR3: CASSLSPGGYEQYF; DNA: TGTGCCAGCAGTTTATCGCCAGGCGGCTACGAGCAGTACTTC; J: TRBJ2-7; V: TRBV27; D: NA; size: few
CDR3: CASRRAQGNQPQHF; DNA: TGTGCCAGCAGACGCGCGCAGGGTAATCAGCCCCAGCATTTT; J: TRBJ1-5; V: TRBV27; D: NA; size: NA
CDR3: CASRLNTGFTEAFF; DNA: TGTGCCAGCAGACTTAATACAGGGTTCACCGAAGCTTTCTTT; J: TRBJ1-1; V: TRBV27; D: NA; size: NA
CDR3: CSVGKDYNSPLHF; DNA: TGCAGCGTTGGCAAGGACTATAATTCACCCCTCCACTTT; J: TRBJ1-6; V: TRBV29-1; D: NA; size: NA
CDR3: CASSQDRAQDTQYF; DNA: TGTGCCAGCAGCCAAGATCGAGCACAAGATACGCAGTATTTT; J: TRBJ2-3; V: TRBV4-2; D: NA; size: NA
CDR3: CASSYFSSGTGELFF; DNA: TGTGCCAGCAGTTACTTCTCCAGTGGAACCGGGGAGCTGTTTTTT; J: TRBJ2-2; V: TRBV6-5; D: NA; size: many
CDR3: CASRGDSTGTSYEQYF; DNA: TGTGCCAGCAGAGGCGACTCCACCGGGACTAGCTACGAGCAGTACTTC; J: TRBJ2-7; V: TRBV28; D: TRBD2; size: few
CDR3: CASSQVPPGQPNTGELFF; DNA: TGCGCCAGCAGCCAAGTTCCCCCGGGACAGCCGAACACCGGGGAGCTGTTTTTT; J: TRBJ2-2; V: TRBV4-1; D: TRBD1; size: NA
CDR3: CASSLSSYEQYF; DNA: TGTGCCAGCAGTTTAAGCTCCTACGAGCAGTACTTC; J: TRBJ2-7; V: TRBV28; D: NA; size: NA